The next 13 T cell receptor beta chains were all read from a single sample in a study of cytomegalovirus exposure and HLA in healthy donors. Vbeta (60) and Jbeta (13) primers were used in the PCR. Profiled with immunoSEQ multiplex PCR; TCRdb holds only in-frame clones, not every one. The table records 200,000 to 250,000 clones, about 81% of them present only once. The sequenced sample consisted of PBMCs. The receptors were sampled from a woman aged 40 to 49 in good health and CMV-seropositive.

The chain joins TRBV29-1 to TRBJ2-3; 11 bases agree with TRBD2. This CDR3 has 16 residues. Germline V gene lookup returns CDR1 SQVTM and CDR2 ANQGSEA. Losses at the gene ends were 0 bases for V and 5 bases for J; bases not matched to a gene: 7. The CDR3 loop is CSVEDYIAGGLDTQYF. The DNA of the CDR3 is TGCAGCGTTGAAGATTATATAGCGGGAGGGTTAGATACGCAGTATTTT.

V usage is TRBV30 and J usage is TRBJ1-4; D is possibly TRBD1 (5 bases). Germline V lookup: CDR1 GTSNPN, CDR2 SVGIG (reference sequence). This CDR3 comprises 15 residues. V lost 3 bases, J lost 2 bases, and 13 bases lay in between. The CDR3 protein is CAWRPRGGTNEKLFF. In nucleotides, the CDR3 is TGTGCCTGGAGGCCCCGTGGGGGGACTAATGAAAAACTGTTTTTT.

The chain recombines TRBV4-2 with TRBJ2-3; D unresolved. Looked up from germline, CDR1 is LGHNA and CDR2 is YNFKEQ. This CDR3 spans 11 amino acids. Between the trimmed V and J ends, which lost 7 bases and 5 bases, there was a span of 7 bases. The CDR3 DNA reads TGTGCCAGCAATACTGGAGATACGCAGTATTTT. Its translation: CASNTGDTQYF.

The chain links TRBV7-9 to TRBJ1-1, with D unclear. V was trimmed by 6 bases and J by 4 bases, leaving 9 bases between them. This CDR3 is 12 amino acids long. Germline V lookup: CDR1 SEHNR, CDR2 FQNEAQ (reference sequence). In DNA, the CDR3 is TGTGCCAGCAGACCCACGGGCACTGAAGCTTTCTTT. Translating gives CASRPTGTEAFF.

V and J are TRBV7-7 and TRBJ2-5, with 7 nucleotides matching TRBD1. The J call may not be correct, given that the DNA end is closer to TRBJ2-7. Germline CDR1 reads SSHAT; CDR2 reads FNYEAQ (reference sequence). The CDR3 has 14 residues. The CDR3 nucleotides are TGTGCCAGCAGCCCCTCACAGGGGTCTGACGAGCAGTACTTC. Protein sequence: CASSPSQGSDEQYF.

There are a few counts of this clone. The CDR3 region is CASSEALLAGGHKTQYF. The CDR3 DNA reads as TGTGCCAGCAGTGAAGCCTTACTAGCGGGGGGGCATAAGACCCAGTACTTC. The V gene is TRBV6-1, the J gene TRBJ2-5; TRBD2 matches 13 bases. J was trimmed by 6 bases and V by 0 bases; bases with no gene match: 7. CDR3 length: 17 residues. Germline assignment: CDR1 MNHNS and CDR2 SASEGT.

V is TRBV11-3 and J is TRBJ1-1; 8 bases map to TRBD1. The ends lost 6 bases at V and 1 base at J; junction bases unmatched: 4. Germline-derived CDR1 and CDR2 are SGHNT and YENEEA. This CDR3 is built from 14 residues. In DNA, the CDR3 is TGTGCCAGCAGATTCGGGACAGGGAACACTGAAGCTTTCTTT. Its translation is CASRFGTGNTEAFF.

This sequence joins TRBV6-1 and TRBJ1-1; the match to TRBD1 covers 10 bases. CDR3 length equals 16 residues. The V gene end was trimmed by 0 bases and the J gene end by 5 bases; junction bases not matched to a gene: 6. CDR1 MNHNS and CDR2 SASEGT come from the germline V gene. In nucleotides, the CDR3 is TGTGCCAGCAGTGAAGCTTCGGGGACAGGGGATACTGAAGCTTTCTTT. Amino acids: CASSEASGTGDTEAFF.

V gene TRBV4-3 combines with J gene TRBJ2-7; 7 nucleotides agree with TRBD1. The germline V gene has CDR1 LGHNA and CDR2 YSLEER. V shed 4 bases, J shed 7 bases, and the junction held 10 bases outside the gene matches. The CDR3 length is 14 residues. The DNA of the CDR3 is TGCGCCAGCAGCCGAGATACAGGGGTTGGGGAGCAGTACTTC. Amino acids: CASSRDTGVGEQYF.

The chain couples TRBV5-4 to TRBJ2-1; 11 nucleotides match TRBD2. Germline values: CDR1 SGHNT, CDR2 YYREEE (reference sequence). The CDR3 runs to 15 residues. Unmatched junction bases numbered 6, after V lost 5 bases and J lost 5 bases. The CDR3 sequence is CASRQLAGVNNEQFF. The CDR3 DNA is TGTGCCAGCAGACAACTAGCGGGAGTGAACAATGAGCAGTTCTTC.

The chain combines TRBV27 with TRBJ2-5, with D unclear. The J call may not be correct, given that the DNA end is closer to TRBJ2-7. The length of the CDR3 is 16 residues. Germline V gene data show CDR1 as MNHEY and CDR2 as SMNVEV (reference sequence). The CDR3 coding sequence is TGTGCCAGCAGTTTTTCCCGATGGAGTAACTCCTACGAGCAGTACTTC. It encodes CASSFSRWSNSYEQYF.

The gene calls are TRBV12-5 and TRBJ2-5, with no clear D. V shed 0 bases and J shed 1 base, with 9 bases lying between them. CDR3 length: 15 residues. The germline V gene has CDR1 LGHNT and CDR2 FRNRAP. CDR3 sequence: CASGLVQPVQETQYF. Here the CDR3 DNA reads TGTGCTAGTGGTTTGGTACAGCCTGTCCAAGAGACCCAGTACTTC.

The table lists this clone with a count of one. The chain has TRBV7-2 and TRBJ2-3; D remains unclear. This CDR3 region has 12 residues. V dropped 5 bases and J dropped 5 bases, with 8 bases sitting between them. The germline gives CDR1 SGHTA, CDR2 FQGNSA. CDR3 nucleotide sequence: TGTGCCAGCAGCCCACTAAAAGATACGCAGTATTTT. This codes for CASSPLKDTQYF.